Listed below are T cell receptor beta chains from one sample, sequenced in a study of control samples from healthy donors and cancer patients. Some clones are missing from TCRdb's copy, which holds only in-frame ones; the method was immunoSEQ multiplex PCR. Found here are 150,000 to 200,000 clones, 90% of them singletons; the top ten hold 1.4%. Sequencing input: blood. These receptor sequences come from a woman aged 45-65 years in good health. The CDR3 runs from the conserved cysteine through the conserved F or W. D genes are given only for firm matches. Clone size is stated in some rows and not others, as once, few, many or a class when expanded.

clone size: once; V gene: TRBV9; J gene: TRBJ2-3; D gene: .; CDR3 DNA: TGTGCCAGCAGCGTAGCTACCATACTTGGAGATACGCAGTATTTT; CDR3 protein: CASSVATILGDTQYF
clone size: .; V gene: TRBV11-3; J gene: TRBJ1-3; D gene: .; CDR3 DNA: TGTGCCAGCAGCTTAGACGGCAGCACCATATATTTT; CDR3 protein: CASSLDGSTIYF
clone size: .; V gene: TRBV15; J gene: TRBJ1-6; D gene: .; CDR3 DNA: TGTGCCACCAGCAGCGCCATGGGGGGCCATTCACCCCTCCACTTT; CDR3 protein: CATSSAMGGHSPLHF
clone size: .; V gene: TRBV6-6; J gene: TRBJ2-1; D gene: TRBD1; CDR3 DNA: TGTGCCAGCAGCACGACGACAGGGGGTTTTGCAACCAGCTCCTACAATGAGCAGTTCTTC; CDR3 protein: CASSTTTGGFATSSYNEQFF
clone size: .; V gene: TRBV24-1; J gene: TRBJ1-2; D gene: TRBD1; CDR3 DNA: TGTGCCACCAGTGAAACCGGGACAGGAAGCCCTAACTATGGCTACACCTTC; CDR3 protein: CATSETGTGSPNYGYTF
clone size: many; V gene: TRBV5-6; J gene: TRBJ1-2; D gene: .; CDR3 DNA: TGTGCCAGCAGACCCGAACCAGGGGAACTTAACTATGGCTACACCTTC; CDR3 protein: CASRPEPGELNYGYTF
clone size: .; V gene: TRBV6-2/TRBV6-3; J gene: TRBJ2-7; D gene: TRBD1; CDR3 DNA: TGTGCCAGCAGTTACTCGACTACAGGGGTTAGATACGAGCAGTACTTC; CDR3 protein: CASSYSTTGVRYEQYF
clone size: .; V gene: TRBV19; J gene: TRBJ1-5; D gene: .; CDR3 DNA: TGTGCCAGTAGTCCTCGTTATAGCAATCAGCCCCAGCATTTT; CDR3 protein: CASSPRYSNQPQHF
clone size: .; V gene: TRBV24-1; J gene: TRBJ2-1; D gene: TRBD1; CDR3 DNA: TGTGCCACCAGCTCGACAGGGGGGGGCTCCTACAATGAGCAGTTCTTC; CDR3 protein: CATSSTGGGSYNEQFF
clone size: .; V gene: TRBV11-2; J gene: TRBJ2-7; D gene: TRBD2; CDR3 DNA: TGTGCCAGCAGAGATCGCACAGCGGGAGTAGACGAGCAGTACTTC; CDR3 protein: CASRDRTAGVDEQYF
clone size: .; V gene: TRBV9; J gene: TRBJ2-2; D gene: .; CDR3 DNA: TGTGCCAGCAGCGTAAGAGGAACCACCGGGGAGCTGTTTTTT; CDR3 protein: CASSVRGTTGELFF
clone size: .; V gene: TRBV5-1; J gene: TRBJ2-5; D gene: .; CDR3 DNA: TGCGCCAGCAGAGTGACCGGGGACTTGTCTTCGACCCAGTACTTC; CDR3 protein: CASRVTGDLSSTQYF